This T cell receptor beta chain comes out of a study of CXCR4 blockade with PD-1 therapy in pancreatic cancer. CDR3 length equals 11 residues. V lost 10 bases, J lost 10 bases, and 6 bases stayed unmatched. Remarks on this clone: Antigen specificity is unknown.

Study outcomes and limitations: Tumors were clonally expanded, mean 0.14 versus 0.05 in healthy blood. Convergent selection by common tumor antigens was suggested by nucleotide rearrangement counts.

Some clones are missing from TCRdb's copy, which holds only in-frame ones; the method was immunoSEQ multiplex PCR. The top ten hold around 33% of the sample, which has nearly 2,000 clones, around 55% seen once. No neoadjuvant therapy was given before resection to the patients supplying these archived tumor blocks. The clonotype was recovered from a human donor with pancreatic ductal adenocarcinoma. The rearrangement links TRBV6-7 to TRBJ2-2; TRBD2 agrees at 7 bases. TRBV6-7 carries the ORF label, with uncertain function. Sequenced material: tumor tissue. Here the CDR3 reads CATLAGVELFF. CDR3 DNA: TGTGCCACCCTGGCGGGGGTGGAGCTGTTTTTT.